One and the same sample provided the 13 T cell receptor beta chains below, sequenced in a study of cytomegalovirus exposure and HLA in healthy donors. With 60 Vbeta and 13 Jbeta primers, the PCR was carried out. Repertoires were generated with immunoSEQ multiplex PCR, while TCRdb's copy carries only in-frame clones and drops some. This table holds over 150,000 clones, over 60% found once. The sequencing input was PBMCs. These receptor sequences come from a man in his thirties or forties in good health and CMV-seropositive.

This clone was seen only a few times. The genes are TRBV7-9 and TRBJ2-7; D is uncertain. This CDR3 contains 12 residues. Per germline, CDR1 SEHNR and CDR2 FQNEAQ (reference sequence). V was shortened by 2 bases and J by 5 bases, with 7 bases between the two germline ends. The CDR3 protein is CASSLRGNEQYF. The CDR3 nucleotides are TGTGCCAGCAGCTTAAGAGGTAACGAGCAGTACTTC.

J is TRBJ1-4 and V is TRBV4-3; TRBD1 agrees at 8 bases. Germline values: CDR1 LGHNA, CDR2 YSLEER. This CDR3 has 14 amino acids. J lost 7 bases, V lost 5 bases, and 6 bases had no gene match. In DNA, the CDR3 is TGCGCCAGCAGCAAACAGGGGGGGAGTGAAAAACTGTTTTTT. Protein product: CASSKQGGSEKLFF.

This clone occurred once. This chain's CDR3 is CSVDTGQGNEQYF. DNA for the CDR3: TGCAGCGTTGATACGGGACAGGGAAACGAGCAGTACTTC. V gene TRBV29-1 combines with J gene TRBJ2-7, with 9 nucleotides matching TRBD1. V lost 3 bases and J lost 5; bases outside the gene matches: 5. CDR3 length: 13 residues. Germline values: CDR1 SQVTM, CDR2 ANQGSEA.

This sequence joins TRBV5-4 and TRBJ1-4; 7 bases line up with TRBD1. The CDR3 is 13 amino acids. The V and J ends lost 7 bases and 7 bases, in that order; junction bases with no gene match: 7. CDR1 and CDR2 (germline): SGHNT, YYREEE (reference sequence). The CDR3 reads CASQTGATEKLFF. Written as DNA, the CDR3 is TGTGCCAGCCAAACAGGGGCGACTGAAAAACTGTTTTTT. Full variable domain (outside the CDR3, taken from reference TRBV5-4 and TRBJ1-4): ETGVTQSPTHLIKTRGQQVTLRCSSQSGHNTVSWYQQALGQGPQFIFQYYREEENGRGNFPPRFSGLQFPNYSSELNVNALELDDSALYLCASQTGATEKLFFGSGTQLSVL.

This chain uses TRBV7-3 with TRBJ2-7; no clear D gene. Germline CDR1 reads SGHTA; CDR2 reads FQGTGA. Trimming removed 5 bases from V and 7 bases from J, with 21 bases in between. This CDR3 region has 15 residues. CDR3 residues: CASSPSSGGTGEQYF. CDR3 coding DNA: TGTGCCAGCAGCCCCTCGTCGGGTGGTACGGGTGAGCAGTACTTC.

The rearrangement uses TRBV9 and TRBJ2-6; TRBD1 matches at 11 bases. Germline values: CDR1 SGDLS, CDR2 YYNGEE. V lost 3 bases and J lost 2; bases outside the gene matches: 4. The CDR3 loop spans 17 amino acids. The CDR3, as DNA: TGTGCCAGCAGCGCAGGGACAGGGGGAGCTGGGGCCAACGTCCTGACTTTC. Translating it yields CASSAGTGGAGANVLTF. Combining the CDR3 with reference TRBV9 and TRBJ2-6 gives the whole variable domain DSGVTQTPKHLITATGQRVTLRCSPRSGDLSVYWYQQSLDQGLQFLIQYYNGEERAKGNILERFSAQQFPDLHSELNLSSLELGDSALYFCASSAGTGGAGANVLTFGAGSRLTVL.

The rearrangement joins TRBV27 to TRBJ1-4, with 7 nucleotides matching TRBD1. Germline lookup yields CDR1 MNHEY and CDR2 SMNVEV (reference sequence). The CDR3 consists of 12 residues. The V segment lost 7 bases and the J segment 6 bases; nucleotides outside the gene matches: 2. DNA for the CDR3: TGTGCCAGCAACGACAGGGATGAAAAACTGTTTTTT. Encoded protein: CASNDRDEKLFF.

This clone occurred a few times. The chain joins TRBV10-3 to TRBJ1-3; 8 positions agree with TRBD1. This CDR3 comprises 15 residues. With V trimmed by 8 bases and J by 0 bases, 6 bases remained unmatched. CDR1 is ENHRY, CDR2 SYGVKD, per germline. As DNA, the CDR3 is TGTGCCATCGGAGACGGGACAGGCTCTGGAAACACCATATATTTT. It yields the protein CAIGDGTGSGNTIYF.

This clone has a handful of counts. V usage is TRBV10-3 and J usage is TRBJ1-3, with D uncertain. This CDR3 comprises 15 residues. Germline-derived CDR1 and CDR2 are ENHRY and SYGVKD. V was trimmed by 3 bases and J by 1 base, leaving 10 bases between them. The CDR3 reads CAISENLSSGNTIYF. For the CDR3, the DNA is TGTGCCATCAGTGAAAATTTGAGTTCTGGAAACACCATATATTTT.

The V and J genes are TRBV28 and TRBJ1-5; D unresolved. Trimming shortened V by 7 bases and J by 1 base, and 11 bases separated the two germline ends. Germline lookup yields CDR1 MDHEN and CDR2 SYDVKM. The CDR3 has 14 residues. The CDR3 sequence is CASISRGSNQPQHF. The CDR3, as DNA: TGTGCCAGCATCTCACGGGGAAGCAATCAGCCCCAGCATTTT.

The CDR3 DNA sequence: TGTGCCAGCCGGGGGACAGGAAAAACCTACGAGCAGTACTTC. Its translation: CASRGTGKTYEQYF. This sequence joins TRBV2 and TRBJ2-7; 8 bases agree with TRBD1. Germline assignment: CDR1 SNHLY and CDR2 FYNNEI. The CDR3 consists of 14 residues. V was clipped by 8 bases and J by 2 bases; unmatched bases: 8.

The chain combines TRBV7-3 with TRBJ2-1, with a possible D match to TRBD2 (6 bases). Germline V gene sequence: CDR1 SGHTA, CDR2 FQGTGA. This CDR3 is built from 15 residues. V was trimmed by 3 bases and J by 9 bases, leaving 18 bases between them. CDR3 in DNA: TGTGCCAGCAGCTTCGGGGGAGGTGGGTCCGTTGAGCAGTTCTTC. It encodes CASSFGGGGSVEQFF.

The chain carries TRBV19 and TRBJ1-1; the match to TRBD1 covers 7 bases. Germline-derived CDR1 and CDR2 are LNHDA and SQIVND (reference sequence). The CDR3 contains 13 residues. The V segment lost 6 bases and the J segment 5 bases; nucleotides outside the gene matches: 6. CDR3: CASSHRGGTEAFF. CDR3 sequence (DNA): TGTGCCAGTAGCCACAGGGGAGGTACTGAAGCTTTCTTT.